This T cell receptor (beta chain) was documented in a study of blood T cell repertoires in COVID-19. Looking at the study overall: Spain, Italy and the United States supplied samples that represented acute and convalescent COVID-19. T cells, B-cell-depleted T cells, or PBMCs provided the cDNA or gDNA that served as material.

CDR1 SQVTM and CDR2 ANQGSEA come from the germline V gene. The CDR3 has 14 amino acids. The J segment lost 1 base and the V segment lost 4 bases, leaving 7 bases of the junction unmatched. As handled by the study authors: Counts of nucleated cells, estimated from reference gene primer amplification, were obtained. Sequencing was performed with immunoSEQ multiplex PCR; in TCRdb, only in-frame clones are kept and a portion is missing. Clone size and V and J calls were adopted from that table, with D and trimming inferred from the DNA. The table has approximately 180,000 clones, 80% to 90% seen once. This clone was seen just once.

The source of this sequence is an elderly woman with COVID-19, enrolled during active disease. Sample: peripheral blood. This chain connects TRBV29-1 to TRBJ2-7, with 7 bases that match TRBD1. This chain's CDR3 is CSVGGGRGSYEQYF. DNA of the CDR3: TGCAGCGTTGGAGGGGGCAGGGGATCCTACGAGCAGTACTTC.